Here is one T cell receptor (beta chain) with its context. The target antigen is unknown. This entry is derived from a study of cytomegalovirus exposure and HLA in healthy donors. Study overall: Some 85 million unique TCRs from HLA-typed donors were held in an early data release. Points from the study as a whole: The majority of CMV-associated TCR beta chains were reported as apparently HLA-restricted in a later analysis.

In germline, CDR1 is GTSNPN, CDR2 SVGIG (reference sequence). V dropped 0 bases and J dropped 6 bases, with 20 bases sitting between them. This CDR3 has 16 residues. PCR employed 60 Vbeta and 13 Jbeta primers. Original processing notes: Around 76 million unique TCR beta chains, roughly 11 million shared, were counted in a later analysis. Sequencing was performed with immunoSEQ multiplex PCR; in TCRdb, only in-frame clones are kept and a portion is missing. Clone size and V and J calls were adopted from that table, with D and trimming inferred from the DNA. The sample consists of about 95,000 clones, about four fifths of them appearing once.

V usage is TRBV30 and J usage is TRBJ1-1; no clear D gene. Sample: PBMCs. The origin of this receptor is a man younger than 35 in good health and CMV-seropositive. The CDR3 bases are TGTGCCTGGAGTGTAGTGGTCCGGCGGTTGGTGCCTGAAGCTTTCTTT. Its protein product is CAWSVVVRRLVPEAFF.